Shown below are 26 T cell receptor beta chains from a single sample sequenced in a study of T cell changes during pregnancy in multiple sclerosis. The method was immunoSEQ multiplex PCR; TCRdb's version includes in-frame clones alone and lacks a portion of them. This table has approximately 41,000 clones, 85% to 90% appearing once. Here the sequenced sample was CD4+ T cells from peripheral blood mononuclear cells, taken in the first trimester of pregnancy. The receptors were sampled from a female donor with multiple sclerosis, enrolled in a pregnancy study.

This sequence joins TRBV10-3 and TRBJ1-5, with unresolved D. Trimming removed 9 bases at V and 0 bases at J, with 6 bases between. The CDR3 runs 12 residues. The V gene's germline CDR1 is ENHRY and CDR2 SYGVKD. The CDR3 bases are TGTGCCATTGCCGGTAGCAATCAGCCCCAGCATTTT. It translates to CAIAGSNQPQHF.

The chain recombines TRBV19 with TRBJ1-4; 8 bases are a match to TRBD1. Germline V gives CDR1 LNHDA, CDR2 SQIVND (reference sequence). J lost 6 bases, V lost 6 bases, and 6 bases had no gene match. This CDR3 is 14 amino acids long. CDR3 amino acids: CASSMTGVDEKLFF. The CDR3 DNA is TGTGCCAGTAGCATGACAGGGGTGGATGAAAAACTGTTTTTT.

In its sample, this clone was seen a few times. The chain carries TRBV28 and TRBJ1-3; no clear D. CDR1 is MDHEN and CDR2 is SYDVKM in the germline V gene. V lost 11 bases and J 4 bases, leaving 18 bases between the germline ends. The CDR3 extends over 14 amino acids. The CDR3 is CASYPSTRGNTIYF. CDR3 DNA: TGTGCCTCTTACCCAAGCACTAGGGGAAACACCATATATTTT. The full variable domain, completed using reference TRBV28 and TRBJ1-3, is DVKVTQSSRYLVKRTGEKVFLECVQDMDHENMFWYRQDPGLGLRLIYFSYDVKMKEKGDIPEGYSVSREKKERFSLILESASTNQTSMYLCASYPSTRGNTIYFGEGSWLTVV.

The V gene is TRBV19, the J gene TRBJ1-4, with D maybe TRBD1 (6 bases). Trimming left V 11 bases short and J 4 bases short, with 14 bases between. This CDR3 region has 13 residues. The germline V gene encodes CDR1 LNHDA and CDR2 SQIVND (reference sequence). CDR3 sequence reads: CASSGHLNEKLFF. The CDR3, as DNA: TGTGCCTCCTCGGGACACCTTAATGAAAAACTGTTTTTT.

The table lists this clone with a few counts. CDR3 residues: CAWSGSIVSAFF. DNA of the CDR3: TGTGCCTGGAGTGGGAGCATCGTTTCGGCTTTCTTT. The genes are TRBV30 and TRBJ1-1; D remains ambiguous. The V end lost 1 base, the J end lost 11 bases, and 14 bases lay between the germline ends. This CDR3 is built from 12 residues. The germline gives CDR1 GTSNPN, CDR2 SVGIG (reference sequence). Looking up the rest from reference TRBV30 and TRBJ1-1 gives the full variable domain: SQTIHQWPATLVQPVGSPLSLECTVEGTSNPNLYWYRQAAGRGLQLLFYSVGIGQISSEVPQNLSASRPQDRQFILSSKKLLLSDSGFYLCAWSGSIVSAFFGQGTRLTVV.

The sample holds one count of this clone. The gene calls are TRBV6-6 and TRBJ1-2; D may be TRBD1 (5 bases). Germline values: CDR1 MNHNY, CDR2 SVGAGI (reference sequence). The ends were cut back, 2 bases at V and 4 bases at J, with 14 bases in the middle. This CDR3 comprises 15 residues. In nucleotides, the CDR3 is TGTGCCAGCAGTTACGTAAGGGACTCACCCTATGGCTACACCTTC. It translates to CASSYVRDSPYGYTF.

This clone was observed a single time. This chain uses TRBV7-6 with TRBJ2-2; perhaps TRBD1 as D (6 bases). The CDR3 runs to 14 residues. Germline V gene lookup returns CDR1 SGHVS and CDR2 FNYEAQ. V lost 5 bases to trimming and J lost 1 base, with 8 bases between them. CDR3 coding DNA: TGTGCCAGCAGCGGACAGTTGAACACCGGGGAGCTGTTTTTT. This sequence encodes CASSGQLNTGELFF.

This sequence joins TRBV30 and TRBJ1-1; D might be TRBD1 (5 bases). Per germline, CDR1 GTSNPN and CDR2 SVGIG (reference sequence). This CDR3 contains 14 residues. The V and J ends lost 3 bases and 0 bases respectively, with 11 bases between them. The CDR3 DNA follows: TGTGCCTGGAGCCCTCGGACACTGAACACTGAAGCTTTCTTT. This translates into CAWSPRTLNTEAFF.

The chain's CDR3 is CSVQAGGLGYTF. The CDR3 bases are TGCAGCGTTCAGGCGGGGGGACTTGGCTACACCTTC. This chain links TRBV29-1 with TRBJ1-2; D perhaps matches TRBD1 (5 bases). V lost 5 bases and J 7 bases, leaving 14 bases between the germline ends. Germline lookup yields CDR1 SQVTM and CDR2 ANQGSEA. The CDR3 is 12 amino acids.

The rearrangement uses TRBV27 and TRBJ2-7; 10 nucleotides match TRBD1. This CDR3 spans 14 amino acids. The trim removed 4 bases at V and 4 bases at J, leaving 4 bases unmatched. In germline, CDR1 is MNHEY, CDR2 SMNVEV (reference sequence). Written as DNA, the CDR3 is TGTGCCAGCAGTTCCCGACAGGGGGCTTACGAGCAGTACTTC. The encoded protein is CASSSRQGAYEQYF.

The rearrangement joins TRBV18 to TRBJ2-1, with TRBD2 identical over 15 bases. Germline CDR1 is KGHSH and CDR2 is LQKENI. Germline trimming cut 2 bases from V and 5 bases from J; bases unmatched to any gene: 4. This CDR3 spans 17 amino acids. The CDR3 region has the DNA TGTGCCAGCTCACCAGGACTAGCGGGAGGGCCGAACAATGAGCAGTTCTTC. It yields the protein CASSPGLAGGPNNEQFF.

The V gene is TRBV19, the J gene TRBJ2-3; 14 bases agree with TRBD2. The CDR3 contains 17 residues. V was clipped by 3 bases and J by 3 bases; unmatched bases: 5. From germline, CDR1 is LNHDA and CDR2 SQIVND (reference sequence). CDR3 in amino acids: CASSMGTSGRGTDTQYF. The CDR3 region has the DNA TGTGCCAGTAGTATGGGGACTAGCGGGAGAGGTACAGATACGCAGTATTTT.

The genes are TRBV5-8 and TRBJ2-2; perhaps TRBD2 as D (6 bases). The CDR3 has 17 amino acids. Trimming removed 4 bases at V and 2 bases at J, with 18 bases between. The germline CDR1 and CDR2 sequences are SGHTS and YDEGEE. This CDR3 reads CASSPGTLASNTGELFF. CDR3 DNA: TGTGCCAGCAGCCCAGGGACTTTAGCGAGTAACACCGGGGAGCTGTTTTTT.

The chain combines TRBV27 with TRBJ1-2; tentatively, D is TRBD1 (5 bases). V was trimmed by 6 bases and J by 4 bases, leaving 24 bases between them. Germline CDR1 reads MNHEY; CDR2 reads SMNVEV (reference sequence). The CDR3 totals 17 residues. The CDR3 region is CASSYGNGHDLIYGYTF. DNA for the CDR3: TGTGCCAGCAGCTATGGGAATGGACATGACCTTATCTATGGCTACACCTTC.

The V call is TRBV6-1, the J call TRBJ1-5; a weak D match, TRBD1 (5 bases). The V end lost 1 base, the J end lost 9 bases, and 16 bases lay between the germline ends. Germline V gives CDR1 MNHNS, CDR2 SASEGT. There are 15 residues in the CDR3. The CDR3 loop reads CASSEDVGGWGPQHF. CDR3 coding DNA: TGTGCCAGCAGTGAAGATGTGGGGGGGTGGGGGCCCCAGCATTTT.

Here the CDR3 reads CASSPGGAILEQYF. The DNA of the CDR3 is TGTGCCAGCAGCCCCGGGGGGGCGATTTTGGAGCAGTACTTC. J is TRBJ2-7 and V is TRBV9; 8 nucleotides agree with TRBD2. CDR3 length equals 14 residues. Germline CDR1 reads SGDLS; CDR2 reads YYNGEE. With V trimmed by 4 bases and J by 7 bases, 10 bases remained unmatched.

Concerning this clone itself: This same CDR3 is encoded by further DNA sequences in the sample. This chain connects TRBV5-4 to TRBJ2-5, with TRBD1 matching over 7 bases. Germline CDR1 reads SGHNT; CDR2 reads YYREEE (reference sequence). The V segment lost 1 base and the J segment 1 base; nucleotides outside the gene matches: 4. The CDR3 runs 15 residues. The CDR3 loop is CASSLLAGGQETQYF. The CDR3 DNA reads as TGTGCCAGCAGCTTGCTGGCAGGGGGCCAAGAGACCCAGTACTTC.

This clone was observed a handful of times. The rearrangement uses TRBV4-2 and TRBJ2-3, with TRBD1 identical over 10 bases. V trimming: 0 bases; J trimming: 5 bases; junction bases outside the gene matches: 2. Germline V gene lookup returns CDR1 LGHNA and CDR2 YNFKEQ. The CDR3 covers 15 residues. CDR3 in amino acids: CASSQDGQGEDTQYF. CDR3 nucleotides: TGTGCCAGCAGCCAAGATGGACAGGGGGAAGATACGCAGTATTTT.

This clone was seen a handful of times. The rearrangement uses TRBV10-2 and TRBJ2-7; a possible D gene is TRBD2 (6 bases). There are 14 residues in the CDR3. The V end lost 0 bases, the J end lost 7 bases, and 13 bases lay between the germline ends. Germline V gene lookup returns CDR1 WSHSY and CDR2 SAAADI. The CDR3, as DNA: TGCGCCAGCAGTGAGTCTACGGGAGTGGGGGAGCAGTACTTC. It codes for CASSESTGVGEQYF.

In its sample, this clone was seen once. CDR3 in DNA: TGCGCCAGCAGCCTGAAGGGGGTCGAGACCCAGTACTTC. The encoded protein is CASSLKGVETQYF. The genes are TRBV5-1 and TRBJ2-5; tentative D call: TRBD1 (6 bases). Trimming took off 4 bases at V and 5 bases at J, with 12 bases between the two ends. CDR3 length equals 13 residues. Per germline, CDR1 SGHRS and CDR2 YFSETQ. The variable domain in full, with the rest retrieved from reference TRBV5-1 and TRBJ2-5, is KAGVTQTPRYLIKTRGQQVTLSCSPISGHRSVSWYQQTPGQGLQFLFEYFSETQRNKGNFPGRFSGRQFSNSRSEMNVSTLELGDSALYLCASSLKGVETQYFGPGTRLLVL.

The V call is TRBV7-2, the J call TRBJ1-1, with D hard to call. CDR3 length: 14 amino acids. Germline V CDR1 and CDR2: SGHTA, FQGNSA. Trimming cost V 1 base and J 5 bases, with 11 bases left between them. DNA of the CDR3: TGTGCCAGCAGCTTAGAGATGGGGAGGACTGAAGCTTTCTTT. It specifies CASSLEMGRTEAFF.

CDR3 loop: CASSLAGRGSDTQYF. The CDR3 DNA reads TGCGCCAGCAGCTTGGCGGGGAGGGGGTCAGATACGCAGTATTTT. The V call is TRBV5-1, the J call TRBJ2-3; a possible D gene is TRBD2 (7 bases). This CDR3 region has 15 residues. The V gene's germline CDR1 is SGHRS and CDR2 YFSETQ. Trimming pared 0 bases from V and 4 bases from J, leaving 12 bases between. Variable domain in full (rest from reference TRBV5-1 and TRBJ2-3): KAGVTQTPRYLIKTRGQQVTLSCSPISGHRSVSWYQQTPGQGLQFLFEYFSETQRNKGNFPGRFSGRQFSNSRSEMNVSTLELGDSALYLCASSLAGRGSDTQYFGPGTRLTVL.

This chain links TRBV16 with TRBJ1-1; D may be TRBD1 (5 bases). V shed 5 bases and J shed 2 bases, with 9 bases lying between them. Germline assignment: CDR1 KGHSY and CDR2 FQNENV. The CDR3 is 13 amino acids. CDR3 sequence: CASSYQGNTEAFF. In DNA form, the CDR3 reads TGTGCCAGCAGCTATCAGGGTAACACTGAAGCTTTCTTT.

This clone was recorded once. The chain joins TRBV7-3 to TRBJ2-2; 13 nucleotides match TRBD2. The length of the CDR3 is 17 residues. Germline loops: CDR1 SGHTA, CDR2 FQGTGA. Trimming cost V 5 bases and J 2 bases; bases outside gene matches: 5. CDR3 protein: CASSKGLAGLNTGELFF. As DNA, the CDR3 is TGTGCCAGCAGCAAGGGACTAGCGGGATTAAACACCGGGGAGCTGTTTTTT.

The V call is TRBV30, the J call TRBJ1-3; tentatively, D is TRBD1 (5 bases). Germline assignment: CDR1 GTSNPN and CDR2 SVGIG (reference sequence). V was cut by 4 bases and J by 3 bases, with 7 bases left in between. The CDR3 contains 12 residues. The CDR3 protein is CAWTDSGNTIYF. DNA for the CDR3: TGTGCCTGGACCGACAGTGGAAACACCATATATTTT.

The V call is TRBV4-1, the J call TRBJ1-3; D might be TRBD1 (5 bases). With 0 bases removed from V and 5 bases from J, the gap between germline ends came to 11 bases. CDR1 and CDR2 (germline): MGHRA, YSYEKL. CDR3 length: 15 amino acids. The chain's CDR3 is CASSQDGGARNTIYF. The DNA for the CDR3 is TGCGCCAGCAGCCAAGATGGAGGGGCTCGAAACACCATATATTTT.